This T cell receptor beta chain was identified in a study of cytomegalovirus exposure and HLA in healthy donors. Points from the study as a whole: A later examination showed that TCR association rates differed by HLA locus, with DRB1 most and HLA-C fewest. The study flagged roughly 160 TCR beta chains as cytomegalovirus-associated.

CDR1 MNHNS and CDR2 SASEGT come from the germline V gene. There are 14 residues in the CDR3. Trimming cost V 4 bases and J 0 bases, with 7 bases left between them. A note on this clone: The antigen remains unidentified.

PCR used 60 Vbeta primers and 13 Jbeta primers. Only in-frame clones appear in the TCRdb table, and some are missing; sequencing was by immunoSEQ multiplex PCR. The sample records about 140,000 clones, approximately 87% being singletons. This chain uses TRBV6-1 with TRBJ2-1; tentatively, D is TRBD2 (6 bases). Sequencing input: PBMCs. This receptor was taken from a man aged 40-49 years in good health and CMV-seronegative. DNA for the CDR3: TGTGCCAGCAGTGTTAGCGGCTCCTACAATGAGCAGTTCTTC. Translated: CASSVSGSYNEQFF.